These 12 T cell receptor beta chains were sequenced from one sample in a study of OX40 agonist ivuxolimab in advanced cancers. The protocol used for the library was the immunoSEQ multiplex PCR assay. TCRdb retrieved this table from immuneACCESS and kept in-frame rearrangements only. Not all clones are present; in checked studies, unresolved V genes account for under half, and no reason is known for the remainder. Across this sample there are 70,000 to 95,000 clones, with around 90% seen only once. Of the sample, around 6.9% falls within the top ten clones. The specimen was CD4+ or CD8+ T cells sorted from blood, collected in a trial of the OX40 agonist ivuxolimab. The source is an adult with an advanced solid tumor such as melanoma, head and neck, liver or kidney cancer.

The J gene is TRBJ1-4, the V gene TRBV28, with 9 bases matching TRBD1. Germline V gives CDR1 MDHEN, CDR2 SYDVKM. This CDR3 is built from 15 residues. Trimming cost V 7 bases and J 5 bases; bases outside gene matches: 8. CDR3 sequence reads: CASNPLGQGNEKLFF. The CDR3 bases are TGTGCCAGCAACCCTCTAGGACAGGGGAATGAAAAACTGTTTTTT.

This rearrangement joins TRBV2 to TRBJ2-3; 8 nucleotides align to TRBD1. This CDR3 contains 14 residues. The J segment lost 4 bases and the V segment lost 2 bases, leaving 2 bases of the junction unmatched. Germline V lookup: CDR1 SNHLY, CDR2 FYNNEI. The CDR3 region is CASSELQGADTQYF. CDR3 nucleotide sequence: TGTGCCAGCAGTGAACTACAGGGGGCAGATACGCAGTATTTT. The complete variable domain, with remaining parts taken from reference TRBV2 and TRBJ2-3, reads EPEVTQTPSHQVTQMGQEVILRCVPISNHLYFYWYRQILGQKVEFLVSFYNNEISEKSEIFDDQFSVERPDGSNFTLKIRSTKLEDSAMYFCASSELQGADTQYFGPGTRLTVL.

The CDR3 loop is CASSLGLAGATDTQYF. The CDR3 DNA reads TGTGCCAGCAGCTTAGGACTAGCGGGGGCAACAGATACGCAGTATTTT. The chain uses TRBV11-3 and TRBJ2-3; 12 bases match TRBD2. J gave up 3 bases and V 1 base, and 2 bases lay outside the gene matches. The germline V gene encodes CDR1 SGHNT and CDR2 YENEEA. This CDR3 comprises 16 residues.

Turning to this clone: A read error may account for a junction end that differs from germline. V usage is TRBV7-7 and J usage is TRBJ2-5; TRBD1 aligns across 10 bases. The CDR3 extends over 15 amino acids. Germline CDR1 SSHAT, CDR2 FNYEAQ (reference sequence). The CDR3 coding sequence is TGTGCTAGCAGCCAACCAGGGACAGGGGCCGAGACCCAGTACTTC. It codes for CASSQPGTGAETQYF. Filled out from reference TRBV7-7 and TRBJ2-5, the complete variable domain reads GAGVSQSPRYKVTKRGQDVTLRCDPISSHATLYWYQQALGQGPEFLTYFNYEAQPDKSGLPSDRFSAERPEGSISTLTIQRTEQRDSAMYRCASSQPGTGAETQYFGPGTRLLVL.

This clone was seen once. The CDR3 DNA reads TGTGCCAGCAGCTTTGGGGACAGGGCCCACGGGGAGCTGTTTTTT. Amino acids: CASSFGDRAHGELFF. J is TRBJ2-2 and V is TRBV5-4, with 9 nucleotides matching TRBD1. The germline V gene has CDR1 SGHNT and CDR2 YYREEE (reference sequence). V shed 2 bases and J 7 bases; nucleotides not matched to a gene: 6. The CDR3 is 15 residues long. The full variable domain, its missing parts supplied by reference TRBV5-4 and TRBJ2-2, is ETGVTQSPTHLIKTRGQQVTLRCSSQSGHNTVSWYQQALGQGPQFIFQYYREEENGRGNFPPRFSGLQFPNYSSELNVNALELDDSALYLCASSFGDRAHGELFFGEGSRLTVL.

V usage is TRBV30 and J usage is TRBJ2-7; D is ambiguous. The CDR3 extends over 13 amino acids. V lost 0 bases and J 2 bases, leaving 8 bases between the germline ends. CDR1 GTSNPN and CDR2 SVGIG come from the germline V gene (reference sequence). CDR3 loop: CAWSVANPYEQYF. CDR3 DNA sequence: TGTGCCTGGAGTGTCGCCAATCCCTACGAGCAGTACTTC.

This rearrangement joins TRBV28 to TRBJ2-3; 15 bases match TRBD2. V lost 4 bases, J lost 6 bases, and 5 bases stayed unmatched. The length of the CDR3 is 16 residues. Germline loops: CDR1 MDHEN, CDR2 SYDVKM. CDR3 region: CASSSGTSGRLDTQYF. CDR3 nucleotides: TGTGCCAGCAGTTCCGGGACTAGCGGGAGGCTGGATACGCAGTATTTT.

The V gene is TRBV5-1, the J gene TRBJ2-3, with D perhaps matching TRBD1 (5 bases). The CDR3 consists of 15 residues. From germline, CDR1 is SGHRS and CDR2 YFSETQ. V lost 0 bases, J lost 5 bases, and 13 bases lay in between. CDR3 sequence reads: CASSLDSPRVDTQYF. As DNA, the CDR3 is TGCGCCAGCAGCTTGGATAGTCCCAGGGTAGATACGCAGTATTTT. The entire variable domain, with the rest obtained from reference TRBV5-1 and TRBJ2-3, is as follows: KAGVTQTPRYLIKTRGQQVTLSCSPISGHRSVSWYQQTPGQGLQFLFEYFSETQRNKGNFPGRFSGRQFSNSRSEMNVSTLELGDSALYLCASSLDSPRVDTQYFGPGTRLTVL.

The V call is TRBV5-1, the J call TRBJ2-1; D unclear. From germline, CDR1 is SGHRS and CDR2 YFSETQ. This CDR3 has 13 residues. Between the trimmed V and J ends, which lost 4 bases and 8 bases, there was a span of 13 bases. CDR3 bases: TGCGCCAGCAGCCCAACCAATACCCATGAGCAGTTCTTC. As protein: CASSPTNTHEQFF.

This clone showed up just a few times. The chain has TRBV7-9 and TRBJ2-7; TRBD2 aligns across 7 bases. Germline values: CDR1 SEHNR, CDR2 FQNEAQ (reference sequence). This CDR3 is 15 amino acids long. Unmatched junction bases numbered 10, after V lost 6 bases and J lost 2 bases. CDR3 loop: CASSRRGDQTYEQYF. In DNA, the CDR3 is TGTGCCAGCAGTCGCCGGGGGGACCAAACCTACGAGCAGTACTTC.

The CDR3: CASSPRTSQGNEQFF. The DNA for the CDR3 is TGTGCCAGCAGCCCACGGACTTCGCAGGGCAATGAGCAGTTCTTC. This rearrangement joins TRBV7-3 to TRBJ2-1, with D perhaps matching TRBD1 or TRBD2 (5 bases each). Per germline, CDR1 SGHTA and CDR2 FQGTGA. The length of the CDR3 is 15 residues. Trimming shortened V by 5 bases and J by 6 bases, and 17 bases separated the two germline ends.

The chain is built from TRBV19 and TRBJ2-7, with D maybe TRBD1 (6 bases). V shed 0 bases and J shed 4 bases, with 7 bases lying between them. The length of the CDR3 is 13 residues. Germline V lookup: CDR1 LNHDA, CDR2 SQIVND (reference sequence). The CDR3 reads CASSIDRGYEQYF. The CDR3 coding sequence is TGTGCCAGTAGTATAGACAGGGGTTACGAGCAGTACTTC.